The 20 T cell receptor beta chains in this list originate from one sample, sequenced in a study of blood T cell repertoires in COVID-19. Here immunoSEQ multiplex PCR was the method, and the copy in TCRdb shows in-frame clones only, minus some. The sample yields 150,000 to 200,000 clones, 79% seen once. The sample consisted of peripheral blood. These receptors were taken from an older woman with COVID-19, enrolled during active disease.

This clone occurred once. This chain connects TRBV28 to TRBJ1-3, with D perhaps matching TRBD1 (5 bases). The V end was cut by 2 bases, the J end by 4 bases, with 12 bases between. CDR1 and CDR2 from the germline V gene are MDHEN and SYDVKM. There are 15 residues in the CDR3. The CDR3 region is CASSLGGRVGNTIYF. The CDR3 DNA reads TGTGCCAGCAGTTTAGGCGGCAGGGTCGGAAACACCATATATTTT.

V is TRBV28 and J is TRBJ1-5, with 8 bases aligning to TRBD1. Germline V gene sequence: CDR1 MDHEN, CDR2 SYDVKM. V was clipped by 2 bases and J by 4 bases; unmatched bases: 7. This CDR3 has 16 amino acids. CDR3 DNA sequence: TGTGCCAGCAGTTTAGTCCAGGGGGCCTCAAATCAGCCCCAGCATTTT. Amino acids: CASSLVQGASNQPQHF. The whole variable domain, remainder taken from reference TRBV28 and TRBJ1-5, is DVKVTQSSRYLVKRTGEKVFLECVQDMDHENMFWYRQDPGLGLRLIYFSYDVKMKEKGDIPEGYSVSREKKERFSLILESASTNQTSMYLCASSLVQGASNQPQHFGDGTRLSIL.

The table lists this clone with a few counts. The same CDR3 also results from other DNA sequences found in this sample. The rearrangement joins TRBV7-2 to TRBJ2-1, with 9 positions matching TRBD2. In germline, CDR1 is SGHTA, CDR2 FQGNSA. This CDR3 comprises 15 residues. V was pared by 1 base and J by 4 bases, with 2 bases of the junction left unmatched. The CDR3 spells CASSLGLAGYNEQFF. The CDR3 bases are TGTGCCAGCAGCTTAGGCCTAGCGGGGTACAATGAGCAGTTCTTC.

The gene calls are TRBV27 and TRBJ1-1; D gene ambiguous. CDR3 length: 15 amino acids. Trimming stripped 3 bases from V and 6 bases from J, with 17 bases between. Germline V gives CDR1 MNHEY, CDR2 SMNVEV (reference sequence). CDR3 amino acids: CASSLRAVRSPEAFF. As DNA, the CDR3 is TGTGCCAGCAGTTTGCGGGCGGTCAGAAGCCCTGAAGCTTTCTTT.

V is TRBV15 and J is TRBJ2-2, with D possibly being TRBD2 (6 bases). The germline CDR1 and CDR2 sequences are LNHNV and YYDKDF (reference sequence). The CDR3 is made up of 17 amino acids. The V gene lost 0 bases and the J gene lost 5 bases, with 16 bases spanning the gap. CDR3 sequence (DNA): TGTGCCACCAGCAGAGACCTCCTCAGGGCGGGGACCGGGGAGCTGTTTTTT. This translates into CATSRDLLRAGTGELFF.

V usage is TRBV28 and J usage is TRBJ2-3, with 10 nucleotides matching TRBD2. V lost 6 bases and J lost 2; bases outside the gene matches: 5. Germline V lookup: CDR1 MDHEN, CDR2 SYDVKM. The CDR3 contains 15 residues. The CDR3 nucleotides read TGTGCCAGCAGCCTAGCGGGGGTTACCACAGATACGCAGTATTTT. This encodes CASSLAGVTTDTQYF. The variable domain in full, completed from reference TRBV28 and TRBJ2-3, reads DVKVTQSSRYLVKRTGEKVFLECVQDMDHENMFWYRQDPGLGLRLIYFSYDVKMKEKGDIPEGYSVSREKKERFSLILESASTNQTSMYLCASSLAGVTTDTQYFGPGTRLTVL.

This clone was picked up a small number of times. CDR3 amino acids: CASSSHRAVGNQPQHF. CDR3 in DNA: TGTGCCAGCAGTTCGCACAGGGCCGTAGGGAATCAGCCCCAGCATTTT. The J gene is TRBJ1-5, the V gene TRBV28; a possible D gene is TRBD1 (6 bases). Between the trimmed V and J ends, which lost 4 bases and 4 bases, there was a span of 17 bases. CDR1 and CDR2 (germline): MDHEN, SYDVKM. This CDR3 region has 16 residues. Full variable domain (outside the CDR3, taken from reference TRBV28 and TRBJ1-5): DVKVTQSSRYLVKRTGEKVFLECVQDMDHENMFWYRQDPGLGLRLIYFSYDVKMKEKGDIPEGYSVSREKKERFSLILESASTNQTSMYLCASSSHRAVGNQPQHFGDGTRLSIL.

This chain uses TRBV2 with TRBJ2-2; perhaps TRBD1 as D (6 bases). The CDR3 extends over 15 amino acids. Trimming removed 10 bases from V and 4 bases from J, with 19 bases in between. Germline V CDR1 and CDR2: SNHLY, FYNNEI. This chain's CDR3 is CATTTAGQITGELFF. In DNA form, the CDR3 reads TGTGCCACCACAACCGCTGGACAGATCACCGGGGAGCTGTTTTTT.

CDR3 DNA sequence: TGCGCCAGCAGCCAGGGACAGGGCTTTTGGAACACTGAAGCTTTCTTT. This gives the protein CASSQGQGFWNTEAFF. The rearrangement uses TRBV5-1 and TRBJ1-1; 9 nucleotides agree with TRBD1. This CDR3 region has 16 residues. V was pared by 4 bases and J by 1 base, with 8 bases of the junction left unmatched. Germline V gives CDR1 SGHRS, CDR2 YFSETQ. The variable domain in full, with the rest retrieved from reference TRBV5-1 and TRBJ1-1, is KAGVTQTPRYLIKTRGQQVTLSCSPISGHRSVSWYQQTPGQGLQFLFEYFSETQRNKGNFPGRFSGRQFSNSRSEMNVSTLELGDSALYLCASSQGQGFWNTEAFFGQGTRLTVV.

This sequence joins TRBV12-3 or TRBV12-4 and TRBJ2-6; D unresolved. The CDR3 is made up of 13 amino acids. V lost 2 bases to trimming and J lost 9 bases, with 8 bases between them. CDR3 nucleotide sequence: TGTGCCAGCAGTTTATCGGCGGACAACGTCCTGACTTTC. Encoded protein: CASSLSADNVLTF.

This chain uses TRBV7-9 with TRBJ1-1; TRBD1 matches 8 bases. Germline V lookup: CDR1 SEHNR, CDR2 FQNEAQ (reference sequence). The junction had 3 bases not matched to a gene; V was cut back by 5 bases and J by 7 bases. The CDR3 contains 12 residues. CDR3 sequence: CASSQTGVEAFF. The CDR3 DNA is TGTGCCAGCAGCCAGACAGGGGTTGAAGCTTTCTTT.

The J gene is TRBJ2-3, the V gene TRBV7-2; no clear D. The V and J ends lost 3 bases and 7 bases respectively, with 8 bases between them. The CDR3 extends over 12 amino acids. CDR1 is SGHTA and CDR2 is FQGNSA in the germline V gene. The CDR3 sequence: CASSFSLYTQYF. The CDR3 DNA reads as TGTGCCAGCAGCTTTAGTTTGTATACGCAGTATTTT.

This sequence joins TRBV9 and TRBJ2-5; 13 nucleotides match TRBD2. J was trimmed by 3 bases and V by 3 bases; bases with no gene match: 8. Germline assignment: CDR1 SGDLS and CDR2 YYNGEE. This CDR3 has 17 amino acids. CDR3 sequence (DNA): TGTGCCAGCAGCGGAGGGGGACTAGCGGGGAGAGAAGAGACCCAGTACTTC. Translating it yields CASSGGGLAGREETQYF.

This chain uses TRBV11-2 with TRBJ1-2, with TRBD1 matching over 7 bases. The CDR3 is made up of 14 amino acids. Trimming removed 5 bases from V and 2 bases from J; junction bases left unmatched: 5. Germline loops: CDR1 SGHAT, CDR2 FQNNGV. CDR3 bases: TGTGCCAGCAGCCCTTCAGGGGGAAACTATGGCTACACCTTC. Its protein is CASSPSGGNYGYTF.

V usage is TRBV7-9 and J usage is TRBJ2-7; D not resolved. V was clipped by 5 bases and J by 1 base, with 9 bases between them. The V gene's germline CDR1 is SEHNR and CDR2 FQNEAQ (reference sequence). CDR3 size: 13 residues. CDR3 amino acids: CASSATRSYEQYF. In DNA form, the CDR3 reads TGTGCCAGCAGCGCGACACGGTCCTACGAGCAGTACTTC.

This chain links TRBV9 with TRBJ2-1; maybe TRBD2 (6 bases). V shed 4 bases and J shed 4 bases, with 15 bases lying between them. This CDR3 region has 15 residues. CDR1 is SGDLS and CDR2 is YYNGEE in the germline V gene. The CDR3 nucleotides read TGTGCCAGCAGCCCCCCGGGTAGCGGATACAATGAGCAGTTCTTC. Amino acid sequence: CASSPPGSGYNEQFF.

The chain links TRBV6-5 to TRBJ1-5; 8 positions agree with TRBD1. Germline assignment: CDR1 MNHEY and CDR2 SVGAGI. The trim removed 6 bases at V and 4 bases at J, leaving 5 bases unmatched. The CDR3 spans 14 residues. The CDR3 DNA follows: TGTGCCAGCAGCCGGACAGGGAGTAATCAGCCCCAGCATTTT. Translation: CASSRTGSNQPQHF.

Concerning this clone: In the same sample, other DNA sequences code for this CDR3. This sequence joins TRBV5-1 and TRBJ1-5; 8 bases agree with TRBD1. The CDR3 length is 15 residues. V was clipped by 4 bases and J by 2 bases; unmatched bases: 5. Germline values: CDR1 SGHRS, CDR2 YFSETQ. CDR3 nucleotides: TGCGCCAGCAGCCTCGGACAGGGCGGCAATCAGCCCCAGCATTTT. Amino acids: CASSLGQGGNQPQHF.

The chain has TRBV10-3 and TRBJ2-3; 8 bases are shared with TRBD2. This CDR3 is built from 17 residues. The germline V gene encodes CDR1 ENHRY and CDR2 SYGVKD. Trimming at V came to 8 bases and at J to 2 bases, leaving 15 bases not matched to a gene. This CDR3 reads CAILKGTSGAPTDTQYF. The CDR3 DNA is TGTGCCATCCTCAAAGGAACTAGCGGAGCCCCCACAGATACGCAGTATTTT.

The chain's CDR3 is CASSVDPAGARELFF. Written as DNA, the CDR3 is TGTGCCAGCAGCGTAGATCCAGCGGGAGCCCGGGAGCTGTTTTTT. The V gene is TRBV9, the J gene TRBJ2-2; 8 bases match TRBD2. The CDR3 totals 15 residues. The V and J ends lost 0 bases and 9 bases, in that order; junction bases with no gene match: 7. Germline assignment: CDR1 SGDLS and CDR2 YYNGEE.